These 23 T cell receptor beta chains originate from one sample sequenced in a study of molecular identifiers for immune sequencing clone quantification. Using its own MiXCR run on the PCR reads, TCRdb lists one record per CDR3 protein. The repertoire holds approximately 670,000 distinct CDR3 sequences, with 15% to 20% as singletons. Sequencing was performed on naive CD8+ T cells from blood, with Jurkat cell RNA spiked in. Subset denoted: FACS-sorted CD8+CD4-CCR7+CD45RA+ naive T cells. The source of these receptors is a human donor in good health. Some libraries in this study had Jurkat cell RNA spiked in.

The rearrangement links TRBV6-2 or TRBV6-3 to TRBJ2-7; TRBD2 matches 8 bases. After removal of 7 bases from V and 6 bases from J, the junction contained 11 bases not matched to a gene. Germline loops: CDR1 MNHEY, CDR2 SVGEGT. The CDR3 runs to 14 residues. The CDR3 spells CASNPFSGNSEQYF. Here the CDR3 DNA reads TGTGCCAGCAATCCCTTTAGCGGGAACTCCGAGCAGTACTTC.

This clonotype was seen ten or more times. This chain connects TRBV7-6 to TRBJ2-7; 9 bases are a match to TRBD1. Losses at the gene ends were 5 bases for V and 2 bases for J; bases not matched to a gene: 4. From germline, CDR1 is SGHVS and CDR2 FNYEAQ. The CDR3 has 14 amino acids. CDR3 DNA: TGTGCCAGCAGCCCACGGACAGGGGCCTACGAGCAGTACTTC. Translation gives CASSPRTGAYEQYF.

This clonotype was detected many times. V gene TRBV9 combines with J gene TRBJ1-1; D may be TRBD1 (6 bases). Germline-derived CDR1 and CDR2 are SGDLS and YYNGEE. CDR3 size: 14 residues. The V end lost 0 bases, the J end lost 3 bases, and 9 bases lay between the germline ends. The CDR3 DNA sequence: TGTGCCAGCAGCGTAGCCGGGGGCCACACTGAAGCTTTCTTT. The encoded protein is CASSVAGGHTEAFF.

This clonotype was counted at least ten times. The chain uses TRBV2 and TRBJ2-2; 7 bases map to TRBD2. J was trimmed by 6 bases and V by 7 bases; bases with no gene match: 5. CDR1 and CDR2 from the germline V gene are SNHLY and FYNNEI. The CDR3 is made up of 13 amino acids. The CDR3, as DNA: TGTGCCAGCACGACTAGCCCCGCCGGGGAGCTGTTTTTT. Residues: CASTTSPAGELFF.

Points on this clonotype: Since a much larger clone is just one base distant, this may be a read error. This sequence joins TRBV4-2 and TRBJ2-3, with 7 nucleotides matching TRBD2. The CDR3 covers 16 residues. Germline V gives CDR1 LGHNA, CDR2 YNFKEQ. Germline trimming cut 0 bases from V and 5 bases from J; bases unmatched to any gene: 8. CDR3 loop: CASSQDRGGVEDTQYF. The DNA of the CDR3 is TGTGCCAGCAGCCAAGATCGGGGAGGGGTTGAAGATACGCAGTATTTT.

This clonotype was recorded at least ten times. CDR3 amino acids: CASSLGLDGELFF. The CDR3 DNA follows: TGTGCCAGCAGCTTGGGACTTGACGGGGAGCTGTTTTTT. The V gene is TRBV7-9, the J gene TRBJ2-2; a weak D match, TRBD2 (6 bases). The CDR3 totals 13 residues. Between the trimmed V and J ends, which lost 3 bases and 7 bases, there was a span of 9 bases. The germline CDR1 and CDR2 sequences are SEHNR and FQNEAQ (reference sequence).

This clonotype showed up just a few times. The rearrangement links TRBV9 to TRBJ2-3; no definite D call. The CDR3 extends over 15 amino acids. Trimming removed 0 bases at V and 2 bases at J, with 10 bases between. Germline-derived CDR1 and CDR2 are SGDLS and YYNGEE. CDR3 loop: CASSVVLGPTDTQYF. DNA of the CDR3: TGTGCCAGCAGCGTAGTTCTAGGTCCCACAGATACGCAGTATTTT.

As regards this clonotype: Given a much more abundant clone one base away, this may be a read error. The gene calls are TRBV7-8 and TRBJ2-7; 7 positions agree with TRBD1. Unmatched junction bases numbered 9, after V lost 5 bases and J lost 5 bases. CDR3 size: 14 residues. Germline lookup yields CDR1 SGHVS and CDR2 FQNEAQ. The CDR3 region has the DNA TGTGCCAGCAGCCGCGCCAACAGGGGCCACGAGCAGTACTTC. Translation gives CASSRANRGHEQYF.

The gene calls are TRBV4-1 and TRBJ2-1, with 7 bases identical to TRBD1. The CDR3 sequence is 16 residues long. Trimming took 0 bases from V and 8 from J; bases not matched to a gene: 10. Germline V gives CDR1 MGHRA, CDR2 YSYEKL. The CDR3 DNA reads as TGCGCCAGCAGCCAAGAAGGGGGCGCCTTTCGCTATGAGCAGTTCTTC. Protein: CASSQEGGAFRYEQFF.

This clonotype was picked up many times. DNA for the CDR3: TGTGCCAGCAGCCCCCCTCGGCGGGGCGGGACAGATACGCAGTATTTT. Translation gives CASSPPRRGGTDTQYF. The V and J genes are TRBV9 and TRBJ2-3, with a weak D call TRBD2 (6 bases). In germline, CDR1 is SGDLS, CDR2 YYNGEE. Trimming stripped 4 bases from V and 3 bases from J, with 18 bases between. The CDR3 sequence is 16 residues long.

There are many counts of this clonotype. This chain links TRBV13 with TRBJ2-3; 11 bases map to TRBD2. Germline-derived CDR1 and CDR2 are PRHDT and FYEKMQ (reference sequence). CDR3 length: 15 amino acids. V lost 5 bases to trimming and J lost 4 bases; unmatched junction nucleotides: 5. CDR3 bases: TGTGCCAGCAGCGTTAGCGGGAGGGCCTCAGATACGCAGTATTTT. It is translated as CASSVSGRASDTQYF.

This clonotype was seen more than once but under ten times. The CDR3 is CASSLGVGGLDTEAFF. In nucleotides, the CDR3 is TGCGCCAGCAGCTTGGGCGTGGGGGGGCTCGACACTGAAGCTTTCTTT. The chain is built from TRBV5-1 and TRBJ1-1; TRBD1 might be the D (6 bases). Germline CDR1 and CDR2: SGHRS and YFSETQ. This CDR3 has 16 residues. Trimming removed 0 bases from V and 3 bases from J, with 15 bases in between.

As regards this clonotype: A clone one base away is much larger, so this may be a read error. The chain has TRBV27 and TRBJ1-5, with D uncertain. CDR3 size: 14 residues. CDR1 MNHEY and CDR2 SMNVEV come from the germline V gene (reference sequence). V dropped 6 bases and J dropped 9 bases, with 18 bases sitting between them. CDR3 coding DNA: TGTGCCAGCAGCGCCACCTTAGGCGTAGGGCCCCAGCATTTT. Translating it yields CASSATLGVGPQHF.

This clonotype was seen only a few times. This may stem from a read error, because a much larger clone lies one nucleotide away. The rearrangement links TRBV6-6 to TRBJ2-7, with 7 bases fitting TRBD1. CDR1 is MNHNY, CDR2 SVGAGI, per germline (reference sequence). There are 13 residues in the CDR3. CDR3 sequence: CASTQGVSYKQYF. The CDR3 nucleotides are TGTGCCAGTACCCAGGGGGTCTCCTACAAGCAGTACTTC.

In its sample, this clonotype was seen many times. CDR3 sequence reads: CASSQGWSSYEQYF. The CDR3 coding sequence is TGTGCCAGCAGCCAAGGCTGGAGCTCCTACGAGCAGTACTTC. J is TRBJ2-7 and V is TRBV7-6; D call uncertain. Trimming pared 5 bases from V and 0 bases from J, leaving 11 bases between. This CDR3 region has 14 residues. CDR1 is SGHVS, CDR2 FNYEAQ, per germline.

The CDR3 DNA is TGTGCCAGCAGTAAACAGTTTCGTGAAAAACTGTTTTTT. Its translation is CASSKQFREKLFF. The rearrangement joins TRBV3-2 to TRBJ1-4. TRBV3-2 is annotated as a pseudogene. The CDR3 has 13 residues.

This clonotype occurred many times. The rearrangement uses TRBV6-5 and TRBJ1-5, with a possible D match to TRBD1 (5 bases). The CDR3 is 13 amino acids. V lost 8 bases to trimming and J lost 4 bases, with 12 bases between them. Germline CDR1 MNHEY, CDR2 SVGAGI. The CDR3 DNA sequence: TGTGCCAGCTGTAGGGGAATTAATCAGCCCCAGCATTTT. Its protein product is CASCRGINQPQHF.

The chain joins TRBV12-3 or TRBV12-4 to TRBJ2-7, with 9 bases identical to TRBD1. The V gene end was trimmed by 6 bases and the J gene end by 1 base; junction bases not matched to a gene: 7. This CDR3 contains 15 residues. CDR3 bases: TGTGCCAGCAGGACGCAGGGACAGGGATCCTACGAGCAGTACTTC. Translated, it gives CASRTQGQGSYEQYF.

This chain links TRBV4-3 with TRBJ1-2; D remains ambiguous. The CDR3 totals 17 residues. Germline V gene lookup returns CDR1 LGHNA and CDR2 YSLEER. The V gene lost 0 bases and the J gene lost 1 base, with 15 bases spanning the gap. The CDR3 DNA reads TGCGCCAGCAGCCAAGATCCTCCGTCTCCACATAACTATGGCTACACCTTC. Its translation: CASSQDPPSPHNYGYTF.

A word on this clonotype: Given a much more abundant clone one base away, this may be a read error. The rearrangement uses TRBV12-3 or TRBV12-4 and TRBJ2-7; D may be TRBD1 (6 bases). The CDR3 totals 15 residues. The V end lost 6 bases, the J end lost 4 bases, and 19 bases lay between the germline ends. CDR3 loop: CASSPAPFDRYEQYF. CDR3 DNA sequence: TGTGCCAGCAGCCCAGCCCCTTTCGACAGGTACGAGCAGTACTTC.

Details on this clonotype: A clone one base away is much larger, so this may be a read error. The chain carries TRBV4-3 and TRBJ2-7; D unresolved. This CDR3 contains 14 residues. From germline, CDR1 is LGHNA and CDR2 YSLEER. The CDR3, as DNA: TGCGCCAGCAGCCAGGTTTCCACCTCCTACGGGCAGTACTTC. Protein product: CASSQVSTSYGQYF.

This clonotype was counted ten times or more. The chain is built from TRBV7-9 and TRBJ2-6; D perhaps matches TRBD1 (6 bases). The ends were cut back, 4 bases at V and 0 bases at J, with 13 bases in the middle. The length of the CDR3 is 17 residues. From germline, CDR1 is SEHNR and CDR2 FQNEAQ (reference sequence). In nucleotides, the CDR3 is TGTGCCAGCAGCTGGGACAAACGTCTCTCTGGGGCCAACGTCCTGACTTTC. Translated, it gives CASSWDKRLSGANVLTF.

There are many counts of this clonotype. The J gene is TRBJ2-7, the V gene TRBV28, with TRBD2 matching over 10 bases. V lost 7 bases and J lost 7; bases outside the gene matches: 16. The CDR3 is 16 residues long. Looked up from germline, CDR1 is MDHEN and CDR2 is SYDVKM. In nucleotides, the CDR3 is TGTGCCAGCACCGATCATCGCCTAGCGGGAGTTGAAGAGCAGTACTTC. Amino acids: CASTDHRLAGVEEQYF. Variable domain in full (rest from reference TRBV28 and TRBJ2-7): DVKVTQSSRYLVKRTGEKVFLECVQDMDHENMFWYRQDPGLGLRLIYFSYDVKMKEKGDIPEGYSVSREKKERFSLILESASTNQTSMYLCASTDHRLAGVEEQYFGPGTRLTVT.